These T cell receptor beta chains were read from a single sample in a study of T cells in Graves' hyperthyroidism and ophthalmopathy. TCRdb re-analysed the multiplex PCR reads in MiXCR, keeping a single row per CDR3 protein. This sample has under 300,000 distinct CDR3 sequences; less than 30% occur once, and the top ten carry around 28%. Sequenced: blood. These receptors were obtained from a man in his forties with Graves' hyperthyroidism that later progressed to Graves' ophthalmopathy. Both conserved end residues are part of each CDR3. D genes are given only for firm matches. Only part of the rows carry a size: once, few, many, or a class if the clone is expanded.

CDR3 DNA: TGTGCCAGCAGTGAAAGGGATGAAATGGGGACCCAGTACTTC; CDR3 protein: CASSERDEMGTQYF; D gene: -; clone size: -; J gene: TRBJ2-5; V gene: TRBV6-1; CDR3 length: 14
CDR3 DNA: TGTGCCAGCAGCTCCCTCAGGGGCGGGTTGCCTGAAGCTTTCTTT; CDR3 protein: CASSSLRGGLPEAFF; D gene: -; clone size: many; J gene: TRBJ1-1; V gene: TRBV28; CDR3 length: 15
CDR3 DNA: TGTGCCAGCAGTTCCGGGGTGGGGCGGGAGGCCTACGAGCAGTACTTC; CDR3 protein: CASSSGVGREAYEQYF; D gene: TRBD2; clone size: many; J gene: TRBJ2-7; V gene: TRBV6-5; CDR3 length: 16
CDR3 DNA: TGTGCCTGGAGTCGGCTGGCGGGGTGGGCTTTCTTT; CDR3 protein: CAWSRLAGWAFF; D gene: -; clone size: many; J gene: TRBJ1-1; V gene: TRBV30; CDR3 length: 12
CDR3 DNA: TGCAGCGTCAGAGCGGGAGGGTCCGGGGAGCTGTTTTTT; CDR3 protein: CSVRAGGSGELFF; D gene: TRBD2; clone size: many; J gene: TRBJ2-2; V gene: TRBV29-1; CDR3 length: 13
CDR3 DNA: TGCGCCAGCAGCCAAGAGGGAGGGGGCGAGAGCTCCGGCTACACCTTC; CDR3 protein: CASSQEGGGESSGYTF; D gene: TRBD1; clone size: many; J gene: TRBJ1-2; V gene: TRBV4-1; CDR3 length: 16
CDR3 DNA: TGTGCCAGCAAATTATTCACCGGGGAGCTGTTTTTT; CDR3 protein: CASKLFTGELFF; D gene: -; clone size: many; J gene: TRBJ2-2; V gene: TRBV12-3/TRBV12-4; CDR3 length: 12
CDR3 DNA: TGTGCCAGCAGTCAAGAGCGGGCAACCATGCTAGCCAAAAACATTCAGTACTTC; CDR3 protein: CASSQERATMLAKNIQYF; D gene: -; clone size: -; J gene: TRBJ2-4; V gene: TRBV6-2/TRBV6-3; CDR3 length: 18
CDR3 DNA: TGTGCCAGTAACGGACAGGGGGCAGAATATGGCTACACCTTC; CDR3 protein: CASNGQGAEYGYTF; D gene: TRBD1; clone size: many; J gene: TRBJ1-2; V gene: TRBV19; CDR3 length: 14
CDR3 DNA: TGTGCCAGTAGTCGGGGCCCGAACACCGGGGAGCTGTTTTTT; CDR3 protein: CASSRGPNTGELFF; D gene: -; clone size: many; J gene: TRBJ2-2; V gene: TRBV19; CDR3 length: 14
CDR3 DNA: TGTGCCAGCAGCCAAGATCATCAGCAAATTTGGGGCTACACCTTC; CDR3 protein: CASSQDHQQIWGYTF; D gene: -; clone size: many; J gene: TRBJ1-2; V gene: TRBV3-1; CDR3 length: 15
CDR3 DNA: TGTGCCAGTAGTATCGTCCCCGGACAGTACTCCTACGAGCAGTACTTC; CDR3 protein: CASSIVPGQYSYEQYF; D gene: -; clone size: many; J gene: TRBJ2-7; V gene: TRBV19; CDR3 length: 16
CDR3 DNA: TGTGCCAGCAGTGTACTAGCGGGAGGGCACTACGAGCAGTACTTC; CDR3 protein: CASSVLAGGHYEQYF; D gene: TRBD2; clone size: -; J gene: TRBJ2-7; V gene: TRBV2; CDR3 length: 15
CDR3 DNA: TGTGCCAGCAGTTACTCCGACAGGGGTGACACCGGGGAGCTGTTTTTT; CDR3 protein: CASSYSDRGDTGELFF; D gene: TRBD1; clone size: many; J gene: TRBJ2-2; V gene: TRBV6-5; CDR3 length: 16
CDR3 DNA: TGTGCCAGCAGCTTAACAACGGCCACCGGGGAGCTGTTTTTT; CDR3 protein: CASSLTTATGELFF; D gene: -; clone size: many; J gene: TRBJ2-2; V gene: TRBV7-3; CDR3 length: 14
CDR3 DNA: TGTGCCACCAGCTCCCGACATGGGGCAGCCACTGAAGCTTTCTTT; CDR3 protein: CATSSRHGAATEAFF; D gene: -; clone size: -; J gene: TRBJ1-1; V gene: TRBV15; CDR3 length: 15
CDR3 DNA: TGTGCCAGCAGCGTAGCGGGCGCGGGAGGGGCAGATACGCAGTATTTT; CDR3 protein: CASSVAGAGGADTQYF; D gene: TRBD2; clone size: many; J gene: TRBJ2-3; V gene: TRBV9; CDR3 length: 16
CDR3 DNA: TGTGCCAGTAACAACGTGGGAGAGACCCAGTACTTC; CDR3 protein: CASNNVGETQYF; D gene: -; clone size: many; J gene: TRBJ2-5; V gene: TRBV19; CDR3 length: 12
CDR3 DNA: TGTGCCACCAGCAGGGGTCAACGGACCGACTTCCAAGAGACCCAGTACTTC; CDR3 protein: CATSRGQRTDFQETQYF; D gene: -; clone size: -; J gene: TRBJ2-5; V gene: TRBV15; CDR3 length: 17
CDR3 DNA: TGCGCCAGCAGCTTGTGGGGACAGCAACAGGAAGCTTTCTTT; CDR3 protein: CASSLWGQQQEAFF; D gene: TRBD1; clone size: many; J gene: TRBJ1-1; V gene: TRBV5-1; CDR3 length: 14
CDR3 DNA: TGTGCCAGCAGCGCGGGACAGGGACTAGCGGGAGCGACCGGGGAGCTGTTTTTT; CDR3 protein: CASSAGQGLAGATGELFF; D gene: TRBD2; clone size: many; J gene: TRBJ2-2; V gene: TRBV9; CDR3 length: 18
CDR3 DNA: TGTGCCAGCAGCGGCCTAGGACTAGTTAACTATTTT; CDR3 protein: CASSGLGLVNYF; D gene: TRBD2; clone size: -; J gene: TRBJ2-3; V gene: TRBV28; CDR3 length: 12
CDR3 DNA: TGCGCCAGGACTAAAAGACATCCCCCGGGGGCCCAGCATTTT; CDR3 protein: CARTKRHPPGAQHF; D gene: -; clone size: many; J gene: TRBJ1-5; V gene: TRBV10-1; CDR3 length: 14
CDR3 DNA: TGTGCCACCAGTGATCACCTTTCCGGGGAGCTGTTTTTT; CDR3 protein: CATSDHLSGELFF; D gene: -; clone size: many; J gene: TRBJ2-2; V gene: TRBV24-1; CDR3 length: 13
CDR3 DNA: TGTGCCAGCAGTTTTTGGGGAAGGGAGTCCTACGAGCAGTACTTC; CDR3 protein: CASSFWGRESYEQYF; D gene: -; clone size: many; J gene: TRBJ2-7; V gene: TRBV28; CDR3 length: 15
CDR3 DNA: TGTGCCACCAGCAGAGATTCTGTTGTTGGGGACGAGCAGTACTTC; CDR3 protein: CATSRDSVVGDEQYF; D gene: -; clone size: many; J gene: TRBJ2-7; V gene: TRBV15; CDR3 length: 15
CDR3 DNA: TGTGCCAGCAGTGAATCGCCAGGGGTATTGGTAGCTTTCTTT; CDR3 protein: CASSESPGVLVAFF; D gene: -; clone size: many; J gene: TRBJ1-1; V gene: TRBV6-1; CDR3 length: 14
CDR3 DNA: TGTGCCAGCAGTTTGAGAACTGGATGGGACATTCAGTACTTC; CDR3 protein: CASSLRTGWDIQYF; D gene: -; clone size: many; J gene: TRBJ2-4; V gene: TRBV27; CDR3 length: 14
CDR3 DNA: TGTGCCAGCAGTGAAGCGAAGAGCTACGAGCAGTACTTC; CDR3 protein: CASSEAKSYEQYF; D gene: -; clone size: -; J gene: TRBJ2-7; V gene: TRBV6-1; CDR3 length: 13
CDR3 DNA: TGTGCCAGCAGTTACGCAGGGGTCAACACTGAAGCTTTCTTT; CDR3 protein: CASSYAGVNTEAFF; D gene: -; clone size: many; J gene: TRBJ1-1; V gene: TRBV6-2/TRBV6-3; CDR3 length: 14
CDR3 DNA: TGTGCCAGCTCACCGGCATCTCTAGGCACTGAAGCTTTCTTT; CDR3 protein: CASSPASLGTEAFF; D gene: -; clone size: -; J gene: TRBJ1-1; V gene: TRBV18; CDR3 length: 14
CDR3 DNA: TGTGCCAGCAGTTACGGGGGTACGGGGGAACAAGAGACCCAGTACTTC; CDR3 protein: CASSYGGTGEQETQYF; D gene: -; clone size: many; J gene: TRBJ2-5; V gene: TRBV6-5; CDR3 length: 16
CDR3 DNA: TGTGCCAGCAGTTTATCGCTAGCGGGGGTCTACGAGCAGTACTTC; CDR3 protein: CASSLSLAGVYEQYF; D gene: TRBD2; clone size: -; J gene: TRBJ2-7; V gene: TRBV28; CDR3 length: 15
CDR3 DNA: TGCGCCAGCAGCGGACACCTTTCGGGACAGACGAACACTGAAGCTTTCTTT; CDR3 protein: CASSGHLSGQTNTEAFF; D gene: TRBD1; clone size: -; J gene: TRBJ1-1; V gene: TRBV5-1; CDR3 length: 17
CDR3 DNA: TGTGCCAGCAACCCATCCGGTTCCGGGGAGCTGTTTTTT; CDR3 protein: CASNPSGSGELFF; D gene: -; clone size: many; J gene: TRBJ2-2; V gene: TRBV6-2/TRBV6-3; CDR3 length: 13
CDR3 DNA: TGTGCCAGCAGTTACTCGAAACTGGAATTCTCCTACGAGCAGTACTTC; CDR3 protein: CASSYSKLEFSYEQYF; D gene: -; clone size: many; J gene: TRBJ2-7; V gene: TRBV6-5; CDR3 length: 16
CDR3 DNA: TGTGCCAGCAGTTTAGTTACAGGGACAAGGTCTGAAGCTTTCTTT; CDR3 protein: CASSLVTGTRSEAFF; D gene: -; clone size: -; J gene: TRBJ1-1; V gene: TRBV12-3/TRBV12-4; CDR3 length: 15
CDR3 DNA: TGTGCCAGCAGAAAGACATTCTACGAGCAGTACTTC; CDR3 protein: CASRKTFYEQYF; D gene: -; clone size: many; J gene: TRBJ2-7; V gene: TRBV27; CDR3 length: 12
CDR3 DNA: TGTGCCAGCAGCCCCTCTCTCGAAAACACCATATATTTT; CDR3 protein: CASSPSLENTIYF; D gene: -; clone size: many; J gene: TRBJ1-3; V gene: TRBV3-1; CDR3 length: 13
CDR3 DNA: TGTGCCTGGACCCCAGGGGCGGACACTGAAGCTTTCTTT; CDR3 protein: CAWTPGADTEAFF; D gene: -; clone size: once; J gene: TRBJ1-1; V gene: TRBV30; CDR3 length: 13